The rows below give T cell receptor beta chains drawn from one sample of a study of regulatory T cells in long-lasting Graves disease. TCRdb used MiXCR to reprocess the multiplex PCR reads, holding one entry per CDR3 protein. The table lists a few hundred thousand distinct CDR3 sequences, approximately 23% of them singletons. The material sequenced was peripheral blood mononuclear cells (PBMCs), taken when the disease was refractory, from a patient treated with antithyroid drugs. The receptors were sampled from a woman in her 40s with Graves disease. The CDR3 runs from the conserved cysteine through the conserved F or W. The D gene is left open where the match is weak. Clone sizes are given selectively: once, few, many, or a class where the clone is expanded.

clone_size d_call j_call v_call cdr3_aa cdr3_nt
many . TRBJ2-1 TRBV5-1 CASSFTWADNEQFF TGCGCCAGCAGCTTTACGTGGGCCGACAATGAGCAGTTCTTC
. . TRBJ1-2 TRBV5-1 CASRVRGSYGYTF TGCGCCAGCAGAGTCAGGGGCTCGTATGGCTACACCTTC
many TRBD2 TRBJ2-7 TRBV5-5 CASSYAGTSYEQYF TGTGCCAGCAGCTATGCCGGGACTAGCTACGAGCAGTACTTC
many TRBD1 TRBJ1-5 TRBV20-1 CSARGTGIQPQHF TGCAGTGCACGAGGGACAGGGATTCAGCCCCAGCATTTT
many TRBD1 TRBJ1-5 TRBV28 CASSTPGQGNQPQHF TGTGCCAGCAGTACGCCGGGACAGGGCAATCAGCCCCAGCATTTT
few . TRBJ2-5 TRBV19 CARNPLGLQYF TGTGCCAGAAACCCCCTAGGACTCCAGTACTTC
few . TRBJ2-5 TRBV30 CAWSVGSKETQYF TGTGCCTGGAGTGTAGGGTCGAAAGAGACCCAGTACTTC
. . TRBJ1-3 TRBV28 CAGSLTAPRRYFSGNTIYF TGTGCCGGCAGTTTAACCGCGCCGCGTCGGTACTTCTCTGGAAACACCATATATTTT
few . TRBJ2-6 TRBV14 CASSQGSPSGANVLTF TGTGCCAGCAGCCAGGGGTCGCCGTCTGGGGCCAACGTCCTGACTTTC
few TRBD1 TRBJ1-1 TRBV20-1 CSAETGTGIMGTEAFF TGCAGTGCTGAAACCGGGACAGGGATTATGGGCACTGAAGCTTTCTTT
many . TRBJ1-4 TRBV15 CATRNEGSSEKLFF TGTGCCACCAGGAATGAGGGGAGCAGTGAAAAACTGTTTTTT
many TRBD2 TRBJ2-2 TRBV11-2 CASSFPGLGRRELFF TGTGCCAGCAGCTTCCCGGGACTAGGGAGACGGGAGCTGTTTTTT
. TRBD1 TRBJ1-1 TRBV30 CAWRTTGGTEAFF TGTGCCTGGAGGACGACAGGGGGCACTGAAGCTTTCTTT
. . TRBJ2-3 TRBV5-1 CASSLALILDADTQYF TGCGCCAGCAGCTTAGCTTTGATCCTAGACGCAGATACGCAGTATTTT
many . TRBJ2-7 TRBV6-1 CASSEAKGPYEQYF TGTGCCAGCAGTGAAGCGAAGGGGCCCTACGAGCAGTACTTC
few . TRBJ2-7 TRBV5-5 CASSLGPSSTYEQYF TGTGCCAGCAGCTTGGGGCCTAGCAGCACCTACGAGCAGTACTTC
once . TRBJ2-6 TRBV6-9 CASSYSTSGLSPNSGANVLTF TGTGCCAGCAGTTACTCCACCTCCGGACTGAGCCCCAACTCTGGGGCCAACGTCCTGACTTTC
. . TRBJ2-7 TRBV19 CASSGGPSASYEQYF TGTGCCAGTAGTGGGGGACCTTCCGCCTCCTACGAGCAGTACTTC
many . TRBJ2-7 TRBV20-1 CSARDVIGDSYYEQYF TGCAGTGCTAGAGATGTGATAGGGGACTCCTACTACGAGCAGTACTTC
once . TRBJ1-1 TRBV5-6 CASNPPSFRGNTEAFF TGTGCCAGCAACCCACCCTCGTTCAGGGGGAACACTGAAGCTTTCTTT
many . TRBJ2-7 TRBV11-2 CAGSGTPDAKQYF TGTGCCGGTTCCGGGACCCCCGATGCCAAGCAGTACTTC
. TRBD1 TRBJ2-7 TRBV20-1 CSASDRASEQYF TGCAGTGCTTCGGACAGGGCAAGCGAGCAGTACTTC
many TRBD1 TRBJ2-2 TRBV7-3 CASSLGTGSTGELFF TGTGCCAGCAGCTTGGGGACAGGGTCCACCGGGGAGCTGTTTTTT
few . TRBJ1-5 TRBV19 CATERARGQPQHF TGTGCCACCGAGAGGGCACGGGGTCAGCCCCAGCATTTT
few TRBD1 TRBJ2-5 TRBV13 CASSNRQGKETQYF TGTGCCAGCAGCAATAGACAGGGGAAAGAGACCCAGTACTTC
. TRBD1 TRBJ2-7 TRBV4-1 CASSQVLGQGYEQYF TGCGCCAGCAGCCAAGTGCTGGGACAGGGGTACGAGCAGTACTTC
few TRBD2 TRBJ2-7 TRBV5-1 CASSTGLAGTTYEQYF TGCGCCAGCAGCACGGGACTAGCGGGAACAACCTACGAGCAGTACTTC
many TRBD2 TRBJ2-5 TRBV28 CASSPRGGATRSMF TGTGCCAGCAGCCCCCGCGGGGGGGCGACCCGGAGTATGTTC
many TRBD2 TRBJ2-1 TRBV2 CASAPGTSGYNEQFF TGTGCCAGCGCCCCCGGGACTAGCGGCTACAATGAGCAGTTCTTC
few . TRBJ2-4 TRBV28 CASSQLGNIQYF TGTGCCAGCAGCCAATTGGGAAACATTCAGTACTTC
. TRBD1 TRBJ2-6 TRBV12-3/TRBV12-4 CASRPGTVSGANVLTF TGTGCCAGCAGACCAGGGACAGTCTCTGGGGCCAACGTCCTGACTTTC
. . TRBJ2-3 TRBV28 CASTYPGSGTDTQYF TGTGCCAGCACCTACCCCGGGAGCGGCACAGATACGCAGTATTTT
few TRBD1 TRBJ2-2 TRBV7-3 CASSPMGTGLAGELFF TGTGCCAGCAGCCCGATGGGGACAGGGCTCGCCGGGGAGCTGTTTTTT
. . TRBJ2-7 TRBV5-1 CASSATHTDYEQYF TGCGCCAGCAGCGCCACCCATACAGATTACGAGCAGTACTTC
. . TRBJ2-7 TRBV28 CAGSSSAEQYF TGTGCCGGCAGTTCGTCAGCCGAGCAGTACTTC
. . TRBJ1-3 TRBV27 CASRGNGNTIYF TGTGCCAGCAGAGGCAATGGAAACACCATATATTTT
many . TRBJ2-5 TRBV5-5 CASSSYSRETQYF TGTGCCAGCAGCTCATACAGCAGGGAGACCCAGTACTTC
. TRBD2 TRBJ2-3 TRBV5-1 CASSFSGRTDTQYF TGCGCCAGCAGCTTTAGCGGGAGAACAGATACGCAGTATTTT
many . TRBJ2-7 TRBV27 CASSLRGHSYEQYF TGTGCCAGCAGCTTAAGAGGACACTCCTACGAGCAGTACTTC
. . TRBJ2-7 TRBV11-2 CASNGQAGPTGSYEQYF TGTGCCAGCAACGGGCAGGCGGGTCCTACGGGCTCCTACGAGCAGTACTTC
. . TRBJ1-1 TRBV7-9 CASSLAFREAFF TGTGCCAGCAGCTTAGCGTTTAGGGAAGCTTTCTTT
many . TRBJ1-4 TRBV29-1 CSVETQEGEKLFF TGCAGCGTTGAAACCCAGGAGGGAGAAAAACTGTTTTTT
. TRBD1 TRBJ2-1 TRBV7-3 CASSPRQGGYNEQFF TGTGCCAGCAGCCCGAGACAGGGGGGGTACAATGAGCAGTTCTTC
. TRBD1 TRBJ2-3 TRBV27 CASSFTGGVGDTQYF TGTGCCAGCAGTTTCACAGGGGGCGTGGGAGATACGCAGTATTTT
. . TRBJ2-7 TRBV28 CASRLVGSVYEQYF TGTGCCAGCCGTTTAGTGGGGTCTGTGTACGAGCAGTACTTC
. . TRBJ2-7 TRBV7-8 CASSPAYFLMHEQYF TGTGCCAGCAGCCCGGCCTACTTCCTAATGCACGAGCAGTACTTC
. . TRBJ2-5 TRBV19 CASKPGTAERETQYF TGTGCCAGTAAACCCGGGACCGCCGAAAGAGAGACCCAGTACTTC
few . TRBJ2-5 TRBV28 CASSFQAPQETQYF TGTGCCAGCAGTTTCCAGGCGCCCCAAGAGACCCAGTACTTC
. . TRBJ2-7 TRBV5-1 CASSLDGSRYEQYF TGCGCCAGCAGCTTGGACGGGAGTAGGTACGAGCAGTACTTC
few TRBD1 TRBJ1-6 TRBV20-1 CSARTGGGMAYNSPLHF TGCAGTGCTCGGACAGGGGGCGGCATGGCCTATAATTCACCCCTCCACTTT
many . TRBJ1-5 TRBV28 CASSFSQGSPGSNQPQHF TGTGCCAGCAGTTTTTCACAGGGATCCCCTGGGAGCAATCAGCCCCAGCATTTT
few . TRBJ1-1 TRBV28 CASSLTTGGDTEAFF TGTGCCAGCAGTTTAACGACAGGCGGGGACACTGAAGCTTTCTTT
. TRBD1 TRBJ1-5 TRBV28 CASRAGTGGQPQHF TGTGCCAGTCGAGCTGGGACAGGGGGTCAGCCCCAGCATTTT
many . TRBJ1-6 TRBV2 CASSEVRGNSPLHF TGTGCCAGCAGTGAAGTGCGCGGGAATTCACCCCTCCACTTT
. . TRBJ2-7 TRBV28 CASSQNIQGPYEQYF TGTGCCAGCAGTCAGAACATACAGGGTCCCTACGAGCAGTACTTC
many TRBD2 TRBJ2-1 TRBV2 CASSLPGLANEQFF TGTGCCAGCAGTCTTCCGGGACTAGCGAATGAGCAGTTCTTC
many . TRBJ2-7 TRBV7-9 CASRETGTREQYF TGTGCCAGCAGAGAGACAGGGACTCGCGAGCAGTACTTC